Shown below are 32 T cell receptor beta chains from a single sample sequenced in a study of cytomegalovirus exposure and HLA in healthy donors. PCR used 60 Vbeta primers and 13 Jbeta primers. The protocol was immunoSEQ multiplex PCR, while the TCRdb copy is restricted to in-frame clones and leaves out a portion. In the table there are about 180,000 clones, over 80% of which are singletons. The sample was PBMCs. The receptors stem from a man aged 40-50 years in good health and CMV-seronegative.

A word on this clone: Other DNA sequences in this sample translate to the same CDR3. The rearrangement uses TRBV7-9 and TRBJ2-7; 7 nucleotides agree with TRBD1. This CDR3 comprises 12 residues. Trimming took 3 bases from V and 4 from J; bases not matched to a gene: 0. Germline V gene data show CDR1 as SEHNR and CDR2 as FQNEAQ (reference sequence). CDR3 sequence reads: CASSLTGYEQYF. The CDR3 DNA is TGTGCCAGCAGCTTGACAGGGTACGAGCAGTACTTC.

This clone was picked up one time. The V call is TRBV10-3, the J call TRBJ2-7; 8 positions match TRBD2. This CDR3 comprises 15 residues. V lost 2 bases and J lost 3; bases outside the gene matches: 6. Germline V lookup: CDR1 ENHRY, CDR2 SYGVKD. The CDR3 coding sequence is TGTGCCATCAGTGAGACTAGCGGAAACCTCTACGAGCAGTACTTC. Amino acid sequence: CAISETSGNLYEQYF.

The chain couples TRBV7-2 to TRBJ2-2, with unresolved D. The CDR3 runs to 12 residues. CDR1 is SGHTA and CDR2 is FQGNSA in the germline V gene. The V end was cut by 6 bases, the J end by 6 bases, with 8 bases between. CDR3 coding DNA: TGTGCCAGCAGTAAAAGCCCCGGGGAGCTGTTTTTT. Translation gives CASSKSPGELFF.

This chain joins TRBV6-5 and TRBJ2-7, with 7 bases fitting TRBD1. The V and J ends lost 4 bases and 9 bases, in that order; junction bases with no gene match: 9. The CDR3 runs to 13 residues. The germline V gene has CDR1 MNHEY and CDR2 SVGAGI. The CDR3 region has the DNA TGTGCCAGCAGTTCGTCCAGGGGGTTGGGGCAGTACTTC. Its protein product is CASSSSRGLGQYF.

The V call is TRBV30, the J call TRBJ2-5, with a possible D match to TRBD2 (7 bases). The ends were cut back, 0 bases at V and 3 bases at J, with 11 bases in the middle. There are 14 residues in the CDR3. Germline V gene lookup returns CDR1 GTSNPN and CDR2 SVGIG (reference sequence). The CDR3 DNA reads as TGTGCCTGGAGTGTTACAGGGAGGGAAGAGACCCAGTACTTC. It yields the protein CAWSVTGREETQYF.

This clone occurred once. CDR3 coding DNA: TGTGCCAGCAGCGTAGTGGCGGGGGCGGTGGGCACCGGGGAGCTGTTTTTT. As protein: CASSVVAGAVGTGELFF. The chain has TRBV9 and TRBJ2-2, with a possible D match to TRBD2 (7 bases). The germline gives CDR1 SGDLS, CDR2 YYNGEE. The length of the CDR3 is 17 residues. Trimming shortened V by 0 bases and J by 4 bases, and 16 bases separated the two germline ends.

The CDR3 DNA is TGTGCCAGCAGATTCCAGGCCCTCGGGGGGACCCAGTACTTC. It encodes CASRFQALGGTQYF. J is TRBJ2-5 and V is TRBV5-8; D might be TRBD2 (6 bases). Germline-derived CDR1 and CDR2 are SGHTS and YDEGEE. The CDR3 is 14 residues long. The V gene lost 5 bases and the J gene lost 7 bases, with 18 bases spanning the gap.

The chain combines TRBV10-3 with TRBJ2-2, with TRBD1 matching 9 bases. The germline gives CDR1 ENHRY, CDR2 SYGVKD. The CDR3 runs 14 residues. Unmatched junction bases numbered 4, after V lost 4 bases and J lost 7 bases. The CDR3 DNA reads as TGTGCCATCAGTGCGACAGGGGGGGACGGGGAGCTGTTTTTT. This translates into CAISATGGDGELFF.

The genes are TRBV27 and TRBJ2-4, with D perhaps matching TRBD1 (6 bases). Per germline, CDR1 MNHEY and CDR2 SMNVEV (reference sequence). This CDR3 has 12 amino acids. V was trimmed by 8 bases and J by 10 bases, leaving 15 bases between them. In nucleotides, the CDR3 is TGTGCCAGCGGGTTCCGGCAGGGGATTCAGTACTTC. Residues: CASGFRQGIQYF.

The rearrangement joins TRBV7-2 to TRBJ1-6; D possibly corresponds to TRBD1 (5 bases). The CDR3 extends over 15 amino acids. The germline gives CDR1 SGHTA, CDR2 FQGNSA. Deletions cut 5 bases from V and 9 bases from J, with 17 bases between. CDR3 residues: CASSPSSRRGSPLHF. In nucleotides, the CDR3 is TGTGCCAGCAGCCCGTCGTCCAGAAGGGGTTCACCCCTCCACTTT.

This clone has only one observation. The chain links TRBV13 to TRBJ1-1; 8 positions agree with TRBD1. This CDR3 comprises 14 residues. Germline trimming cut 5 bases from V and 1 base from J; bases unmatched to any gene: 3. Germline CDR1 PRHDT, CDR2 FYEKMQ (reference sequence). For the CDR3, the DNA is TGTGCCAGCAGCCGAGGACAGGGGAACACTGAAGCTTTCTTT. Its translation: CASSRGQGNTEAFF.

This clone came up once. This rearrangement joins TRBV2 to TRBJ1-5; D not certain. With 2 bases removed from V and 3 bases from J, the gap between germline ends came to 8 bases. The CDR3 is 14 residues long. Germline V gene lookup returns CDR1 SNHLY and CDR2 FYNNEI. CDR3 sequence: CASSEWADNQPQHF. The CDR3 region has the DNA TGTGCCAGCAGTGAATGGGCAGACAATCAGCCCCAGCATTTT.

The rearrangement links TRBV6-4 to TRBJ1-2; D is unclear. There are 15 residues in the CDR3. The V gene's germline CDR1 is MRHNA and CDR2 SNTAGT. Trimming cost V 3 bases and J 8 bases, with 19 bases left between them. CDR3 DNA: TGTGCCAGCAGTGATCCTGGACGGGGTTGGGAAGGCTACACCTTC. This encodes CASSDPGRGWEGYTF.

The chain is built from TRBV30 and TRBJ2-7, with D perhaps matching TRBD1 (6 bases). CDR3 length: 12 residues. CDR1 is GTSNPN, CDR2 SVGIG, per germline (reference sequence). The CDR3 reads CAGQDSSYEQYF. In DNA, the CDR3 is TGTGCAGGGCAGGACAGCTCCTACGAGCAGTACTTC.

The rearrangement links TRBV5-1 to TRBJ2-2; 15 nucleotides align to TRBD2. CDR3 length: 19 residues. Trimming removed 0 bases from V and 1 base from J; junction bases left unmatched: 4. CDR1 is SGHRS and CDR2 is YFSETQ in the germline V gene. CDR3 coding DNA: TGCGCCAGCAGCTTGGCAGGACTAGCGGGAGGGAGGAACACCGGGGAGCTGTTTTTT. It yields the protein CASSLAGLAGGRNTGELFF.

V and J are TRBV9 and TRBJ2-7; D unresolved. Trimming removed 0 bases at V and 2 bases at J, with 6 bases between. The germline V gene has CDR1 SGDLS and CDR2 YYNGEE. The length of the CDR3 is 13 residues. CDR3 coding DNA: TGTGCCAGCAGCGTAGGATCTACCTACGAGCAGTACTTC. It is translated as CASSVGSTYEQYF.

The chain uses TRBV30 and TRBJ2-2; D is possibly TRBD1 (6 bases). V lost 3 bases to trimming and J lost 4 bases, with 12 bases between them. Germline CDR1 reads GTSNPN; CDR2 reads SVGIG (reference sequence). The CDR3 totals 14 residues. This CDR3 is CAWSPHRVTGELFF. CDR3 bases: TGTGCCTGGAGCCCACACAGGGTCACCGGGGAGCTGTTTTTT. Using reference TRBV30 and TRBJ2-2 for the parts outside the CDR3, the full variable domain is SQTIHQWPATLVQPVGSPLSLECTVEGTSNPNLYWYRQAAGRGLQLLFYSVGIGQISSEVPQNLSASRPQDRQFILSSKKLLLSDSGFYLCAWSPHRVTGELFFGEGSRLTVL.

This chain connects TRBV5-4 to TRBJ1-2; tentative D call: TRBD1 (5 bases). CDR3 length: 14 residues. Germline V gene data show CDR1 as SGHNT and CDR2 as YYREEE (reference sequence). Deletions cut 4 bases from V and 7 bases from J, with 17 bases between. CDR3 region: CASSPAKGKGGYTF. In DNA, the CDR3 is TGTGCCAGCAGCCCTGCTAAGGGGAAAGGTGGCTACACCTTC. The full variable domain, completed using reference TRBV5-4 and TRBJ1-2, is ETGVTQSPTHLIKTRGQQVTLRCSSQSGHNTVSWYQQALGQGPQFIFQYYREEENGRGNFPPRFSGLQFPNYSSELNVNALELDDSALYLCASSPAKGKGGYTFGSGTRLTVV.

The V call is TRBV7-9, the J call TRBJ2-5, with TRBD1 as a possible D gene (6 bases). This CDR3 has 17 amino acids. V was cut by 3 bases and J by 5 bases, with 22 bases left in between. Germline-derived CDR1 and CDR2 are SEHNR and FQNEAQ (reference sequence). The CDR3 sequence is CASSFTSAGASRETQYF. CDR3 nucleotides: TGTGCCAGCAGCTTTACCTCGGCAGGGGCCTCGCGGGAGACCCAGTACTTC.

The chain is built from TRBV28 and TRBJ2-1, with 12 bases matching TRBD2. The V gene end was trimmed by 2 bases and the J gene end by 3 bases; junction bases not matched to a gene: 5. The CDR3 spans 17 residues. Germline CDR1 and CDR2: MDHEN and SYDVKM. CDR3 protein: CASSLRLAGGVYNEQFF. CDR3 DNA sequence: TGTGCCAGCAGTTTAAGGCTAGCGGGAGGGGTCTACAATGAGCAGTTCTTC.

This clone was found once. The chain recombines TRBV19 with TRBJ2-5; 11 positions match TRBD2. Per the germline V gene, CDR1 is LNHDA and CDR2 is SQIVND (reference sequence). V shed 6 bases, J shed 7 bases, and the junction held 7 bases outside the gene matches. This CDR3 contains 14 residues. The CDR3 loop is CASRGTSGRWTQYF. DNA of the CDR3: TGTGCCAGTAGGGGGACTAGCGGAAGGTGGACCCAGTACTTC. Full variable domain (outside the CDR3, taken from reference TRBV19 and TRBJ2-5): DGGITQSPKYLFRKEGQNVTLSCEQNLNHDAMYWYRQDPGQGLRLIYYSQIVNDFQKGDIAEGYSVSREKKESFPLTVTSAQKNPTAFYLCASRGTSGRWTQYFGPGTRLLVL.

The chain links TRBV15 to TRBJ2-3; TRBD2 matches 10 bases. This CDR3 region has 18 residues. V gave up 0 bases and J gave up 1 base; unmatched junction bases: 7. Germline V gene data show CDR1 as LNHNV and CDR2 as YYDKDF (reference sequence). This chain's CDR3 is CATSRDSSGGARTDTQYF. In DNA form, the CDR3 reads TGTGCCACCAGCAGAGATTCCAGCGGGGGGGCCCGCACAGATACGCAGTATTTT.

This clone has only a few counts. The chain has TRBV10-3 and TRBJ1-1; TRBD1 is a possible D gene (5 bases). The CDR3 has 15 residues. Trimming stripped 3 bases from V and 3 bases from J, with 14 bases between. CDR1 ENHRY and CDR2 SYGVKD come from the germline V gene. The CDR3 region has the DNA TGTGCCATCAGTGAAGGGGAAGGGAAAGACACTGAAGCTTTCTTT. This codes for CAISEGEGKDTEAFF.

The J gene is TRBJ1-4, the V gene TRBV7-2; weak D call: TRBD1 (5 bases). V was trimmed by 1 base and J by 8 bases, leaving 11 bases between them. The CDR3 spans 14 residues. The V gene's germline CDR1 is SGHTA and CDR2 FQGNSA. CDR3 protein: CASSLDRGLEKLFF. Written as DNA, the CDR3 is TGTGCCAGCAGCTTAGATCGGGGACTGGAAAAACTGTTTTTT.

The rearrangement joins TRBV4-1 to TRBJ1-1, with no clear D. The V end was cut by 0 bases, the J end by 1 base, with 9 bases between. Germline assignment: CDR1 MGHRA and CDR2 YSYEKL. The CDR3 contains 15 residues. The CDR3 coding sequence is TGCGCCAGCAGCCAAGAAGAACAATCGAACACTGAAGCTTTCTTT. This encodes CASSQEEQSNTEAFF.

A note on this clone: Mismatch with germline at one junction end may stem from a read error. This chain connects TRBV7-7 to TRBJ2-7, with TRBD1 matching over 7 bases. The CDR3 covers 14 residues. Germline CDR1 and CDR2: SSHAT and FNYEAQ (reference sequence). The CDR3 region has the DNA TGTGCTAGCAGCCCCCGGACAGGCACCTACGAGCAGTACTTC. Translating gives CASSPRTGTYEQYF.

This chain joins TRBV30 and TRBJ1-5; unclear D gene. CDR3 length: 14 amino acids. V dropped 2 bases and J dropped 2 bases, with 10 bases sitting between them. Per germline, CDR1 GTSNPN and CDR2 SVGIG (reference sequence). The CDR3 loop is CAWSRGVGNQPQHF. CDR3 bases: TGTGCCTGGAGTCGCGGCGTCGGCAATCAGCCCCAGCATTTT. Drawing the rest from reference TRBV30 and TRBJ1-5, the complete variable domain is SQTIHQWPATLVQPVGSPLSLECTVEGTSNPNLYWYRQAAGRGLQLLFYSVGIGQISSEVPQNLSASRPQDRQFILSSKKLLLSDSGFYLCAWSRGVGNQPQHFGDGTRLSIL.

The genes are TRBV7-9 and TRBJ2-1; 7 bases are a match to TRBD1. Germline-derived CDR1 and CDR2 are SEHNR and FQNEAQ (reference sequence). V lost 4 bases and J lost 4; bases outside the gene matches: 7. This CDR3 spans 15 amino acids. In nucleotides, the CDR3 is TGTGCCAGCAGCTCAGGACAGGTGAAATACAATGAGCAGTTCTTC. Translation: CASSSGQVKYNEQFF.

This chain joins TRBV19 and TRBJ1-2, with 7 bases lining up with TRBD1. CDR3 length: 14 amino acids. Germline CDR1 and CDR2: LNHDA and SQIVND (reference sequence). V dropped 5 bases and J dropped 8; count of bases not matched to a gene: 11. CDR3 sequence reads: CASSRPEGARGYTF. The DNA of the CDR3 is TGTGCCAGTAGTCGCCCGGAGGGGGCGCGAGGCTACACCTTC.

The chain carries TRBV28 and TRBJ1-2; 9 nucleotides agree with TRBD1. CDR3 length: 16 residues. Trimming took 4 bases from V and 12 from J; bases not matched to a gene: 18. Germline V gene data show CDR1 as MDHEN and CDR2 as SYDVKM. As DNA, the CDR3 is TGTGCCAGCAGTTCGTACGAGACCGGGACAGGGCGCGGAAACACCTTC. Its protein product is CASSSYETGTGRGNTF.

V and J are TRBV18 and TRBJ1-1, with 9 bases matching TRBD1. Germline V gene data show CDR1 as KGHSH and CDR2 as LQKENI. The junction had 14 bases not matched to a gene; V was cut back by 6 bases and J by 6 bases. The CDR3 has 16 amino acids. The CDR3 here is CASSLEQGASKAEAFF. The CDR3 bases are TGTGCCAGCTCCCTTGAACAGGGGGCGAGTAAAGCTGAAGCTTTCTTT.

The rearrangement joins TRBV6-6 to TRBJ2-3, with D possibly being TRBD1 (6 bases). This CDR3 is 13 amino acids long. Germline V gene lookup returns CDR1 MNHNY and CDR2 SVGAGI (reference sequence). Trimming removed 10 bases from V and 0 bases from J, with 11 bases in between. The CDR3 DNA reads TGTGCCACCCGGACAGAGAGCACAGATACGCAGTATTTT. Translated: CATRTESTDTQYF.